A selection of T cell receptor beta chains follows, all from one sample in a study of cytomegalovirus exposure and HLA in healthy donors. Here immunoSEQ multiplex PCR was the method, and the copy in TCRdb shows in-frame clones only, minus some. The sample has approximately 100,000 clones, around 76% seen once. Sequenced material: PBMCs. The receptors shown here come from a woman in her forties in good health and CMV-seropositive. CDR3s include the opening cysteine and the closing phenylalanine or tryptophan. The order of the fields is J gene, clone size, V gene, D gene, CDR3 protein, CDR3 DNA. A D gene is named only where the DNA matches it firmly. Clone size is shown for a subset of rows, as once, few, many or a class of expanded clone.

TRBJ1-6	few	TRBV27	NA	CASSFRGNSPLHF	TGTGCCAGCAGTTTTAGGGGAAATTCACCCCTCCACTTT
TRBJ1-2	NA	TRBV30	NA	CAWSVQRATNYGYTF	TGTGCCTGGAGTGTACAGCGGGCCACTAACTATGGCTACACCTTC
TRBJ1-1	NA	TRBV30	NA	CAWRFMLGGTEAFF	TGTGCCTGGAGGTTCATGTTGGGGGGCACTGAAGCTTTCTTT
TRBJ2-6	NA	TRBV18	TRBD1	CASSTGVDSGANVLTF	TGTGCCAGCTCGACAGGGGTCGACTCTGGGGCCAACGTCCTGACTTTC
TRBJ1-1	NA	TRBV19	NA	CASILDGAQGTEAFF	TGTGCCAGTATATTAGATGGGGCCCAGGGCACTGAAGCTTTCTTT
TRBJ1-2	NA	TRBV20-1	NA	CSASGGGGYTF	TGCAGTGCTAGCGGGGGAGGTGGCTACACCTTC
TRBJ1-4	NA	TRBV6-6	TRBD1	CASSSGQLGEKLFF	TGTGCCAGCAGTTCGGGACAGTTGGGTGAAAAACTGTTTTTT
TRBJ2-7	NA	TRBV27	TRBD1	CASSLSPGQGIYEQYF	TGTGCCAGCAGTTTGTCTCCGGGACAGGGGATATACGAGCAGTACTTC
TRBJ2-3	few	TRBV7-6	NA	CASSPTIPGSVADTQYF	TGTGCCAGCAGCCCTACCATCCCGGGTTCAGTCGCAGATACGCAGTATTTT
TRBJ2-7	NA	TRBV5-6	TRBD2	CASSLRAGVREQYF	TGTGCCAGCAGCTTGAGAGCGGGGGTTAGGGAGCAGTACTTC
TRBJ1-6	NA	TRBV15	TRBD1	CATSRVGGTLHF	TGTGCCACCAGCAGAGTAGGGGGCACCCTCCACTTT
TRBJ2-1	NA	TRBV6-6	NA	CASERSGEQFF	TGTGCCAGCGAGAGGTCCGGGGAGCAGTTCTTC
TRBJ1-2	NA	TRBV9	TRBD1	CASSGGQGYGYTF	TGTGCCAGCAGCGGGGGACAGGGATATGGCTACACCTTC
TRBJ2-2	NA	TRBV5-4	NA	CASTKGQNTGELFF	TGTGCCAGCACCAAGGGACAGAACACCGGGGAGCTGTTTTTT
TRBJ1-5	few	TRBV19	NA	CASSNRDSNQPQHF	TGTGCCAGTAGTAACAGGGACAGCAATCAGCCCCAGCATTTT
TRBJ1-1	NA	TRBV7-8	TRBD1	CASSIRTGRMNTEAFF	TGTGCCAGCAGCATTAGGACAGGCAGAATGAACACTGAAGCTTTCTTT
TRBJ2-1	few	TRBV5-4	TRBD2	CASSPGTSGPNEQFF	TGTGCCAGCAGTCCCGGGACTAGCGGACCCAATGAGCAGTTCTTC
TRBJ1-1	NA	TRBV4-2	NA	CASTTDGQRTEAFF	TGTGCCAGCACCACGGACGGACAGAGGACTGAAGCTTTCTTT
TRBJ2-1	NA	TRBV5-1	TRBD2	CATGGLAGSYNEQFF	TGCGCCACAGGAGGTCTAGCGGGGTCCTACAATGAGCAGTTCTTC
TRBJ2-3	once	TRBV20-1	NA	CSVRTPYTQYF	TGCAGTGTCAGGACTCCATATACGCAGTATTTT
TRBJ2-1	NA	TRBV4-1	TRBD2	CASSQEGGTSGVNEQFF	TGCGCCAGCAGCCAAGAAGGGGGGACTAGCGGGGTGAATGAGCAGTTCTTC
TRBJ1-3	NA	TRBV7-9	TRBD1	CASSSFGRGVKGNTIYF	TGTGCCAGCAGCTCTTTCGGCAGGGGGGTCAAAGGAAACACCATATATTTT
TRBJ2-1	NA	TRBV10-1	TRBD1	CASSGGQGSLVDEQFF	TGCGCCAGCAGTGGGGGACAGGGAAGTTTAGTAGATGAGCAGTTCTTC
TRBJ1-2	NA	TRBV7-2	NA	CASSLGEGKGGYTF	TGTGCCAGCAGCTTAGGGGAGGGGAAGGGTGGCTACACCTTC
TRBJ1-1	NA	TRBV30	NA	CAWTIQFSTKAFF	TGTGCCTGGACGATACAGTTCTCCACGAAAGCTTTCTTT
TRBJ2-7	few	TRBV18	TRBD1	CASSPAGTVPSRGPYEQYF	TGTGCCAGCTCACCGGCCGGGACAGTCCCGTCCAGGGGACCCTACGAGCAGTACTTC
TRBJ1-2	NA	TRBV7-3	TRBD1	CASSQLTGGDGYTF	TGTGCCAGCAGCCAACTAACAGGGGGCGACGGCTACACCTTC
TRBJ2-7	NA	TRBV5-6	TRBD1	CASSWGQGAYEQYF	TGTGCCAGCAGCTGGGGACAGGGGGCATACGAGCAGTACTTC
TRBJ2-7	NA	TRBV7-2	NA	CASSLGGTRSYEQYF	TGTGCCAGCAGCTTAGGGGGCACGCGATCCTACGAGCAGTACTTC
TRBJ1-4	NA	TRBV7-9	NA	CASSLAGQGAEKLFF	TGTGCCAGCAGCTTAGCCGGCCAGGGCGCTGAAAAACTGTTTTTT
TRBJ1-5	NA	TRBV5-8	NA	CASSLDYGVNQPQHF	TGTGCCAGCAGCTTGGACTACGGTGTGAATCAGCCCCAGCATTTT
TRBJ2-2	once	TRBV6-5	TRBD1	CASSWDRGLTGELFF	TGTGCCAGCAGTTGGGACAGGGGACTTACCGGGGAGCTGTTTTTT
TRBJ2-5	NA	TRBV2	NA	CASSEARFSGGRQETQYF	TGTGCCAGCAGTGAAGCGCGTTTTTCAGGGGGGAGGCAAGAGACCCAGTACTTC
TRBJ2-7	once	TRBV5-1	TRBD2	CASSQRPFSGARGDEQYF	TGCGCCAGCAGCCAACGGCCCTTTAGCGGGGCTCGGGGGGACGAGCAGTACTTC
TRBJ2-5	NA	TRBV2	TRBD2	CASRPGTSGGVKETQYF	TGTGCCAGCAGACCCGGGACTAGCGGGGGGGTGAAGGAGACCCAGTACTTC
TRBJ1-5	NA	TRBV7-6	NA	CASSLGTSKPQHF	TGTGCCAGCAGCCTCGGGACATCAAAGCCCCAGCATTTT
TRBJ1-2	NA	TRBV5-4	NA	CASSFLGRGNGYTF	TGTGCCAGCAGCTTTCTTGGCAGGGGAAATGGCTACACCTTC
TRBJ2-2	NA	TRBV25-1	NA	CASSEQTPDTGELFF	TGTGCCAGCAGTGAACAGACACCAGACACCGGGGAGCTGTTTTTT
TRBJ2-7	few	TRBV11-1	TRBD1	CASSAPGQQDKAYEQYF	TGTGCCAGCAGCGCGCCGGGACAGCAGGACAAGGCCTACGAGCAGTACTTC
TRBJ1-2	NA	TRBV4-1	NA	CASSQDRGNYGYTF	TGCGCCAGCAGCCAAGATAGGGGGAACTATGGCTACACCTTC